These 19 T cell receptor beta chains were sequenced from one sample in a study of blood T cell repertoires in COVID-19. The table came from immunoSEQ multiplex PCR; TCRdb's copy has only in-frame clones and leaves some out. The repertoire holds 92,000 or so clones, with around 89% as singletons. Sequences were obtained from peripheral blood. Source of these receptors: a man aged 60 to 75 with acute or convalescent COVID-19.

V usage is TRBV29-1 and J usage is TRBJ2-3; D possibly corresponds to TRBD2 (5 bases). From germline, CDR1 is SQVTM and CDR2 ANQGSEA. There are 14 residues in the CDR3. Trimming removed 2 bases from V and 11 bases from J, with 20 bases in between. CDR3 DNA: TGCAGCGTTGAATCGGCGGCGGGTAGGTCGGGGCAGTATTTT. Translation gives CSVESAAGRSGQYF.

This clone has a single count. V gene TRBV29-1 combines with J gene TRBJ1-1, with 8 bases aligning to TRBD1. J gave up 8 bases and V 3 bases, and 5 bases lay outside the gene matches. This CDR3 has 12 residues. The germline gives CDR1 SQVTM, CDR2 ANQGSEA. Here the CDR3 DNA reads TGCAGCGTTGACCGACAGGGGAGGGAAGCTTTCTTT. Translation: CSVDRQGREAFF.

This clone was observed a handful of times. This chain uses TRBV5-1 with TRBJ1-5; no firm D call. Trimming took 2 bases from V and 5 from J, leaving 8 bases between them. In germline, CDR1 is SGHRS, CDR2 YFSETQ. This CDR3 is built from 13 residues. CDR3 coding DNA: TGCGCCAGCAGCTTCGAGGGCGATCAGCCCCAGCATTTT. Its protein product is CASSFEGDQPQHF.

This chain uses TRBV6-1 with TRBJ2-7; 9 bases are a match to TRBD1. Germline values: CDR1 MNHNS, CDR2 SASEGT. V shed 3 bases, J shed 2 bases, and the junction held 5 bases outside the gene matches. CDR3 size: 15 residues. The CDR3: CASSEDRGLAYEQYF. In DNA, the CDR3 is TGTGCCAGCAGTGAGGACAGGGGACTCGCCTACGAGCAGTACTTC.

The chain recombines TRBV3-1 (or the pseudogene TRBV3-2) with TRBJ1-2; perhaps TRBD1 as D (6 bases). Germline V CDR1 and CDR2: LGHDT, YNNKEL (reference sequence). CDR3 length equals 13 residues. Trimming shortened V by 2 bases and J by 8 bases, and 12 bases separated the two germline ends. Here the CDR3 reads CASSQHRDYGYTF. For the CDR3, the DNA is TGTGCCAGCAGCCAACACAGGGATTACGGCTACACCTTC.

This chain links TRBV25-1 with TRBJ2-6, with D hard to call. Trimming pared 5 bases from V and 0 bases from J, leaving 17 bases between. The CDR3 extends over 18 amino acids. The germline CDR1 and CDR2 sequences are MGHDK and SYGVNS. The CDR3 region is CASSPKGDRSSGANVLTF. The CDR3 DNA reads TGTGCCAGCAGTCCAAAAGGAGACCGCAGCTCTGGGGCCAACGTCCTGACTTTC.

V gene TRBV5-1 combines with J gene TRBJ2-5; the match to TRBD2 covers 7 bases. Germline V gene sequence: CDR1 SGHRS, CDR2 YFSETQ. V was clipped by 3 bases and J by 2 bases; unmatched bases: 1. This CDR3 is 13 amino acids long. In nucleotides, the CDR3 is TGCGCCAGCAGCTGGGGAGGGCAAGAGACCCAGTACTTC. This codes for CASSWGGQETQYF.

This chain connects TRBV4-2 to TRBJ1-2; 7 bases fit TRBD1. This CDR3 spans 13 amino acids. V lost 7 bases to trimming and J lost 4 bases; unmatched junction nucleotides: 6. CDR1 and CDR2 from the germline V gene are LGHNA and YNFKEQ. CDR3 in amino acids: CASTPGDSYGYTF. The DNA of the CDR3 is TGTGCCAGCACCCCGGGGGACAGCTATGGCTACACCTTC.

Here the CDR3 reads CASSLVRSDKDTQYF. The CDR3 DNA follows: TGCGCCAGCAGCTTGGTCAGGTCGGACAAAGATACGCAGTATTTT. This rearrangement joins TRBV5-1 to TRBJ2-3; weak D call: TRBD1 (5 bases). V dropped 0 bases and J dropped 5 bases, with 13 bases sitting between them. The CDR3 length is 15 residues. Germline V gives CDR1 SGHRS, CDR2 YFSETQ.

This chain's CDR3 is CASSESERNTQYF. The CDR3 DNA reads TGCGCCAGCAGTGAGTCGGAGCGAAATACGCAGTATTTT. The gene calls are TRBV10-2 and TRBJ2-3, with D unresolved. This CDR3 is built from 13 residues. The germline CDR1 and CDR2 sequences are WSHSY and SAAADI. V lost 0 bases, J lost 7 bases, and 8 bases lay in between.

The chain has TRBV18 and TRBJ2-5, with TRBD2 identical over 7 bases. This CDR3 has 16 amino acids. With V trimmed by 0 bases and J by 0 bases, 4 bases remained unmatched. Germline lookup yields CDR1 KGHSH and CDR2 LQKENI. The CDR3 coding sequence is TGTGCCAGCTCACCACCGGTGGCGGGGGACCAAGAGACCCAGTACTTC. Amino acids: CASSPPVAGDQETQYF. The complete variable domain, with remaining parts taken from reference TRBV18 and TRBJ2-5, reads NAGVMQNPRHLVRRRGQEARLRCSPMKGHSHVYWYRQLPEEGLKFMVYLQKENIIDESGMPKERFSAEFPKEGPSILRIQQVVRGDSAAYFCASSPPVAGDQETQYFGPGTRLLVL.

This chain joins TRBV27 and TRBJ1-1; D is uncertain. Looked up from germline, CDR1 is MNHEY and CDR2 is SMNVEV (reference sequence). This CDR3 has 14 residues. Trimming took off 6 bases at V and 4 bases at J, with 15 bases between the two ends. The chain's CDR3 is CASSQLDPGTEAFF. The CDR3 nucleotides read TGTGCCAGCAGCCAACTCGATCCGGGCACTGAAGCTTTCTTT.

The chain recombines TRBV29-1 with TRBJ1-2; a possible D gene is TRBD1 (5 bases). From germline, CDR1 is SQVTM and CDR2 ANQGSEA. The CDR3 spans 11 residues. Trimming pared 6 bases from V and 8 bases from J, leaving 13 bases between. The chain's CDR3 is CSVGRAVGYTF. CDR3 sequence (DNA): TGCAGCGTAGGCAGGGCTGTCGGCTACACCTTC.

This clone appeared a single time. This chain links TRBV6-1 with TRBJ2-3; D not resolved. This CDR3 has 16 amino acids. Between the trimmed V and J ends, which lost 1 base and 5 bases, there was a span of 16 bases. Germline CDR1 is MNHNS and CDR2 is SASEGT. The CDR3 bases are TGTGCCAGCAGTGAAGGCGGCGGTCCCGGGTTAGATACGCAGTATTTT. This sequence encodes CASSEGGGPGLDTQYF.

The chain links TRBV2 to TRBJ2-7, with D possibly TRBD2 on 5 matching bases. CDR1 is SNHLY, CDR2 FYNNEI, per germline. This CDR3 contains 14 residues. V was shortened by 1 base and J by 5 bases, with 12 bases between the two germline ends. In nucleotides, the CDR3 is TGTGCCAGCAGTGAAGGGACTCCCTTACACGAGCAGTACTTC. It translates to CASSEGTPLHEQYF.

This chain uses TRBV5-1 with TRBJ2-7; tentatively, D is TRBD2 (5 bases). V lost 1 base and J lost 2, with 10 bases in between. Germline values: CDR1 SGHRS, CDR2 YFSETQ. The CDR3 spans 14 residues. CDR3 DNA sequence: TGCGCCAGCAGCTTGAGTTCCGGGACCTACGAGCAGTACTTC. Translation gives CASSLSSGTYEQYF.

The chain has TRBV27 and TRBJ2-3; 11 bases are shared with TRBD2. The CDR3 length is 15 residues. Trimming cost V 8 bases and J 0 bases; bases outside gene matches: 4. Germline CDR1 is MNHEY and CDR2 is SMNVEV (reference sequence). The CDR3 DNA is TGTGCCAGCCAAAGACTAGCGGGAAGCACAGATACGCAGTATTTT. Translating gives CASQRLAGSTDTQYF.

The rearrangement links TRBV27 to TRBJ2-7; 9 bases are a match to TRBD2. The germline V gene encodes CDR1 MNHEY and CDR2 SMNVEV (reference sequence). The CDR3 runs to 16 residues. Germline trimming cut 6 bases from V and 1 base from J; bases unmatched to any gene: 10. The CDR3 nucleotides read TGTGCCAGCAGCAGCCCACGCGGGAGGGTTTCCTACGAGCAGTACTTC. This translates into CASSSPRGRVSYEQYF.

The V gene is TRBV4-2, the J gene TRBJ2-6; perhaps TRBD1 as D (5 bases). The CDR3 contains 18 residues. Trimming took 5 bases from V and 0 from J, leaving 17 bases between them. Per the germline V gene, CDR1 is LGHNA and CDR2 is YNFKEQ. CDR3 DNA: TGTGCCAGCAGCAGTTACGCAGGGCGGACCTCTGGGGCCAACGTCCTGACTTTC. This gives the protein CASSSYAGRTSGANVLTF.